This is a list of T cell receptor beta chains from one sample in a study of cytomegalovirus exposure and HLA in healthy donors. TCRdb's table, derived via immunoSEQ multiplex PCR, lists solely in-frame clones and lacks some. The data contain about 110,000 clones, 82% of them seen just once; the ten biggest clones take up about 2.5%. Sequenced sample: PBMCs. The source is a man aged 30 to 45 in good health and CMV-seropositive. Both conserved end residues are part of each CDR3. Fields, in order: V gene, D gene, J gene, clone size, CDR3 DNA, CDR3 protein. D genes are given only for firm matches. The size field is filled for only some rows; it gives once, few, many or a size class.

TRBV5-1	TRBD2	TRBJ2-7	.	TGCGCCAGTCGGGGGGAGCAAAGACGGAGGAGCTCCTACGAGCAGTACTTC	CASRGEQRRRSSYEQYF
TRBV19	.	TRBJ2-6	.	TGTGCCAGTATCAATAGTTCCGTCTCTGGGGCCAACGTCCTGACTTTC	CASINSSVSGANVLTF
TRBV6-5	.	TRBJ1-1	once	TGTGCCAGCAGAGTTCGCAGGGAGAACACTGAAGCTTTCTTT	CASRVRRENTEAFF
TRBV5-4	TRBD1	TRBJ2-3	.	TGTGCCAGCAGCTTCGGGACAGGGGGCATCGTAGGCCCAGATACGCAGTATTTT	CASSFGTGGIVGPDTQYF
TRBV11-3	TRBD2	TRBJ2-7	.	TGTGCCAGCAGCCCTATTAGCGGGGGGGGAAGCTACGAGCAGTACTTC	CASSPISGGGSYEQYF
TRBV7-9	.	TRBJ2-1	few	TGTGCCAGCAGCCCCGTGGGGAGCTCCTACAATGAGCAGTTCTTC	CASSPVGSSYNEQFF
TRBV19	.	TRBJ1-2	.	TGTGCCAGTAGTCCCAGGGAGGGCGGCTACACCTTC	CASSPREGGYTF
TRBV6-1	TRBD2	TRBJ2-1	.	TGTGCCAGCTTCTCCGGGACTAGCCCCCACAATGAGCAGTTCTTC	CASFSGTSPHNEQFF
TRBV9	.	TRBJ1-2	.	TGTGCCAGCAGCCCCAGACAACAGGTTAACTATGGCTACACCTTC	CASSPRQQVNYGYTF
TRBV5-1	TRBD1	TRBJ2-1	.	TGCGCCAGCAGCTGGGGACAGGGCGGCGGAGGGGAGCAGTTCTTC	CASSWGQGGGGEQFF
TRBV7-9	.	TRBJ1-4	once	TGTTCCAGCAGCTTCCCCAGTCCTTCAACTAATGAAAAACTGTTTTTT	CSSSFPSPSTNEKLFF